The 4 T cell receptor beta chains below come from one sample, sequenced in a study of blood T cell repertoires in COVID-19. The table came from immunoSEQ multiplex PCR; TCRdb's copy has only in-frame clones and leaves some out. This table holds 250,000 to 350,000 clones, roughly 90% found once. The sequenced sample consisted of PBMCs or T cells enriched from blood (not recorded which). The receptors originated from a man between 60 and 75 years old who had recovered from COVID-19.

V gene TRBV5-1 combines with J gene TRBJ2-7; 14 bases agree with TRBD2. V was pared by 4 bases and J by 4 bases, with 10 bases of the junction left unmatched. The CDR3 has 17 residues. Looked up from germline, CDR1 is SGHRS and CDR2 is YFSETQ. CDR3 amino acids: CASSRNPGTSGSYEQYF. CDR3 sequence (DNA): TGCGCCAGCAGCCGTAACCCCGGGACTAGCGGGAGTTACGAGCAGTACTTC.

The chain combines TRBV18 with TRBJ1-5, with 8 nucleotides matching TRBD1. J gave up 7 bases and V 6 bases, and 11 bases lay outside the gene matches. Germline CDR1 reads KGHSH; CDR2 reads LQKENI. This CDR3 region has 15 residues. This CDR3 reads CASSINQGASQPQHF. CDR3 nucleotide sequence: TGTGCCAGCTCGATAAACCAGGGGGCTAGCCAGCCCCAGCATTTT.

CDR3 nucleotide sequence: TGTGCCATCAGCGAGGGACTAGCGGGGACAGATACGCAGTATTTT. It codes for CAISEGLAGTDTQYF. The chain joins TRBV10-3 to TRBJ2-3; 13 bases fit TRBD2. V lost 6 bases to trimming and J lost 3 bases; unmatched junction nucleotides: 3. Germline V lookup: CDR1 ENHRY, CDR2 SYGVKD. This CDR3 contains 15 residues.

This rearrangement joins TRBV7-2 to TRBJ1-1; no firm D call. Trimming removed 3 bases at V and 0 bases at J, with 5 bases between. The CDR3 runs to 13 residues. Per the germline V gene, CDR1 is SGHTA and CDR2 is FQGNSA. The DNA of the CDR3 is TGTGCCAGCAGCTTTACTATGAACACTGAAGCTTTCTTT. This translates into CASSFTMNTEAFF.